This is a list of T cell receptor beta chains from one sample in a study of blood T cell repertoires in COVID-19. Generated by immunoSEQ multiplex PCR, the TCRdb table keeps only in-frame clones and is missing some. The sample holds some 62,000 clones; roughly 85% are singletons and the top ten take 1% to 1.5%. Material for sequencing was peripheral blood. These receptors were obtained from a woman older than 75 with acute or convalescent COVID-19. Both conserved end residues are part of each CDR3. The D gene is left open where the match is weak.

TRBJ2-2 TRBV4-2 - TGTGCCAGCAGCCAACCAAACACCGGGGAGCTGTTTTTT CASSQPNTGELFF
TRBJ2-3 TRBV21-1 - TGTGCCAGCAGCTGGACTAACGAGTATTTT CASSWTNEYF
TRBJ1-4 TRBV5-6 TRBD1 TGTGCCAGCAGCTCCGGGACAGGGGTGGAAAAACTGTTTTTT CASSSGTGVEKLFF
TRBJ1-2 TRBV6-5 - TGTGCCAGCAGTTACTCGCGCGGCGGCCTAGGCTACACCTTC CASSYSRGGLGYTF
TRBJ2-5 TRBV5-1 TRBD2 TGCGCCAGCAGCTTGTACGGGGGGACGGAGACCCAGTACTTC CASSLYGGTETQYF
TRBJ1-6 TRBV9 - TGTGCCAGCAGCGTAGTCGTCAGGGGACCCCTCCACTTT CASSVVVRGPLHF
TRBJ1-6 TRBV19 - TGTGCCAGTAGGTCAACAGGGAATTCACCCCTCCACTTT CASRSTGNSPLHF
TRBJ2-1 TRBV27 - TGTGCCAGCAGTTCACCGTTTTCCGGCTCCTACAATGAGCAGTTCTTC CASSSPFSGSYNEQFF
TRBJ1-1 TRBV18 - TGTGCCAGCTCAAAGGCCACAGACACTGAAGCTTTCTTT CASSKATDTEAFF
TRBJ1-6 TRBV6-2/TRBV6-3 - TGTGCCAGCAGTTACGCCCAGAACTATAATTCACCCCTCCACTTT CASSYAQNYNSPLHF
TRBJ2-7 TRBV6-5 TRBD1 TGTGCCAGCAGTCAAAACAGGGGTATTAGCGAGCAGTACTTC CASSQNRGISEQYF
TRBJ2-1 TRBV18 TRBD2 TGTGCCAGCTCACTATTAACGGGACTACGAATCAGGTCCTACAATGAGCAGTTCTTC CASSLLTGLRIRSYNEQFF
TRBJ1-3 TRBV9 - TGTGCCAGCAGCTTCACGTCCGGGGACACCATATATTTT CASSFTSGDTIYF
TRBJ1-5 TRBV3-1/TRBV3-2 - TGTGCCAGCAGCTTAACAGGACAGCCCCAGCATTTT CASSLTGQPQHF
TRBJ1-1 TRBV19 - TGTGCCAGTAGTATAACCGGCAGCAGAGGAGAAGCTTTCTTT CASSITGSRGEAFF
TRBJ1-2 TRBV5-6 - TGTGCCAGCAGCTTGGGCAGGGCCTCGGGCTACACCTTC CASSLGRASGYTF